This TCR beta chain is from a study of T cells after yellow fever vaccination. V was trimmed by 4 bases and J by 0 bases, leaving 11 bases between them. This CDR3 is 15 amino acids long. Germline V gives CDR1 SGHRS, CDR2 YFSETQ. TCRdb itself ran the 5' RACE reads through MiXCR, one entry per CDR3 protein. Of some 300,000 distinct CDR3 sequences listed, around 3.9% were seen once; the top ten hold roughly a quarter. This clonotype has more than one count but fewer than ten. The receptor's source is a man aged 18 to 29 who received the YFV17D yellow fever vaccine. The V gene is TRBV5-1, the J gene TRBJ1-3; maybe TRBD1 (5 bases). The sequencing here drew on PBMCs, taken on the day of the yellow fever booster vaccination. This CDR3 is CASSMGLDSGNTIYF. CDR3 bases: TGCGCCAGCAGCATGGGACTGGACTCTGGAAACACCATATATTTT.